A selection of T cell receptor beta chains follows, all from one sample in a study of blood T cell repertoires in COVID-19. Clones were sequenced by immunoSEQ multiplex PCR, and TCRdb holds only the in-frame ones, with some missing. The table shows about 300,000 clones, with 85% to 90% occurring only once. The source material was peripheral blood. The origin of the receptors is a woman aged 45-65 years with COVID-19, enrolled during active disease. Both conserved end residues are part of each CDR3. Fields, in order: CDR3 length, clone size, V gene, J gene, D gene, CDR3 protein. A D gene is named only where the DNA matches it firmly. Some rows have no size entry. The others give once, few or many, or a class for an expanded clone.

len: 15; abundance: NA; v_gene: TRBV5-1; j_gene: TRBJ2-5; d_gene: TRBD1; CDR3aa: CASSRDRDRGRGVYF
len: 13; abundance: NA; v_gene: TRBV18; j_gene: TRBJ2-7; d_gene: NA; CDR3aa: CASSTNRESEQYF
len: 12; abundance: NA; v_gene: TRBV2; j_gene: TRBJ1-1; d_gene: TRBD1; CDR3aa: CASSDQYRGAFF
len: 15; abundance: NA; v_gene: TRBV4-3; j_gene: TRBJ2-3; d_gene: NA; CDR3aa: CASSQARESSDTQYF
len: 15; abundance: medium-sized; v_gene: TRBV29-1; j_gene: TRBJ1-2; d_gene: NA; CDR3aa: CSVEVGGRGWYGYTF
len: 16; abundance: NA; v_gene: TRBV5-1; j_gene: TRBJ2-3; d_gene: TRBD2; CDR3aa: CASSLNTAGDTHTQYF
len: 18; abundance: few; v_gene: TRBV3-1/TRBV3-2; j_gene: TRBJ2-2; d_gene: TRBD2; CDR3aa: CASSQEWGLAVTTGELFF
len: 17; abundance: NA; v_gene: TRBV7-2; j_gene: TRBJ2-2; d_gene: TRBD2; CDR3aa: CASSMTSGRVWSEELFF
len: 15; abundance: NA; v_gene: TRBV7-6; j_gene: TRBJ1-1; d_gene: NA; CDR3aa: CASSSLGSMNTEAFF
len: 13; abundance: NA; v_gene: TRBV5-1; j_gene: TRBJ1-2; d_gene: NA; CDR3aa: CASTGLASYGYTF
len: 13; abundance: NA; v_gene: TRBV7-2; j_gene: TRBJ2-7; d_gene: TRBD2; CDR3aa: CASSLGLAGLTYF
len: 16; abundance: NA; v_gene: TRBV24-1; j_gene: TRBJ2-1; d_gene: TRBD2; CDR3aa: CATSGGTSGRAHEQFF
len: 14; abundance: NA; v_gene: TRBV6-6; j_gene: TRBJ1-1; d_gene: NA; CDR3aa: CASSYFSLNTEAFF
len: 11; abundance: NA; v_gene: TRBV30; j_gene: TRBJ2-1; d_gene: NA; CDR3aa: CAWSLIDEQFF
len: 13; abundance: NA; v_gene: TRBV2; j_gene: TRBJ2-1; d_gene: NA; CDR3aa: CASSPGIRNEQFF
len: 15; abundance: once; v_gene: TRBV19; j_gene: TRBJ2-2; d_gene: TRBD2; CDR3aa: CASAGGSSYTGELFF
len: 15; abundance: NA; v_gene: TRBV27; j_gene: TRBJ1-1; d_gene: NA; CDR3aa: CASSGYREGGTEAFF
len: 13; abundance: NA; v_gene: TRBV18; j_gene: TRBJ2-7; d_gene: NA; CDR3aa: CASSAQREVEQYF